Sequencing of this TCR beta chain was carried out in a study of blood T cell repertoires in COVID-19 (dated by TCRdb to 2019 to 2021). Notes on the research overall: Samples covering the acute and convalescent phases of COVID-19 were provided by collaborators in the United States, Italy and Spain. The prospective study material was composed of cDNA or gDNA derived from T cells, B-cell-depleted T cells, or PBMCs. The dataset comprised deeply sampled blood TCRbeta repertoires from subjects exposed to, actively infected with, or recovered from COVID-19. A freely available public database, intended as a resource for researchers studying the immune response to SARS-CoV-2, is where the repertoires were released. Samples came from the ongoing ImmuneRACE study (first 160 participants) plus 1,254 subjects from 6 global collaborators. A de-identified subject ID, COVID-19 status, age in years and sex were almost always included in the sample metadata. Where available, HLA class I and class II types were taken from metadata supplied by the sample provider and were not determined by assay-based typing.

Points the paper makes about the study in general: Clinical and demographic metadata were provided uncurated, with the amount varying by source and participant.

As concerns this clone: Its recognized antigen is unknown. The record has no base qualities; no much larger clone is one base away.

The collaborating institutions used their own protocols to collect whole blood in K2EDTA tubes. For TCRbeta analysis, collaborator samples were shipped as frozen whole blood, as isolated PBMCs, or as DNA extracted from either sample type. The immunoSEQ Assay, a bias-controlled multiplex PCR, was used to amplify TCRbeta CDR3 regions from genomic DNA. In the original analysis: The number of nucleated cells in each sample was estimated from the amplification of reference gene primers within the assay. To quantify the absolute abundance of each unique TCRbeta CDR3 rearrangement, sequence reads were collapsed and filtered. For each sample, productive Simpson clonality was calculated as the square root of Simpson's diversity index over productive rearrangements. TCRdb's version of the immuneACCESS table is confined to in-frame rearrangements and falls short of the full clone set. An unresolved V gene accounts for under half of the shortfall where checked; the remainder is of unknown origin. D and trimming come from the DNA, and the V and J calls and clone size come from that table. The table for this sample lists 270,000 or so clones; 82% of them were counted only once. The top ten clones comprise 2.5% to 3.5% of the sample.

The TCR originated in a woman between 18 and 29 years old with acute or convalescent COVID-19. The specimen sequenced was peripheral blood.

At the DNA level, the sequence is TGTGCCAGCAGCTTAGGTAATAGCGGGAGTAATCAAGAGACCCAGTACTTC. This sequence encodes CASSLGNSGSNQETQYF. The rearrangement joined TRBV11-2 to TRBJ2-5; the junction holds 9 bases that match TRBD2. CDR1 and CDR2 are read off the germline V gene as SGHAT and FQNNGV. From the cysteine up to the phenylalanine, the CDR3 has a length of 17 residues. The only DNA kept is the CDR3, 51 bases in frame from the first base. V is cut back by 1 base and J by 2 bases, with 8 bases in the junction unmatched.